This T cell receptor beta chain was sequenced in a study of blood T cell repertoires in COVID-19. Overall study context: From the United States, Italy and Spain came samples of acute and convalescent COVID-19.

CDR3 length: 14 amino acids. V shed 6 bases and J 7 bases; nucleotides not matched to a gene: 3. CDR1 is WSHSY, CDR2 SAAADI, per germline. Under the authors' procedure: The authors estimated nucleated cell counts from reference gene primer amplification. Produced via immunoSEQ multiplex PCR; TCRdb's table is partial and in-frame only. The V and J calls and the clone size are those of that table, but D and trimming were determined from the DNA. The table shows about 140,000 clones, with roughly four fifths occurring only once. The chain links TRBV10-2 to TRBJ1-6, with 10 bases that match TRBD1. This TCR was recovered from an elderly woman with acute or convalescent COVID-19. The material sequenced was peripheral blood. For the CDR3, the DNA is TGCGCCAGCAGCCTGGACAGGGGGAATTCACCCCTCCACTTT. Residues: CASSLDRGNSPLHF.